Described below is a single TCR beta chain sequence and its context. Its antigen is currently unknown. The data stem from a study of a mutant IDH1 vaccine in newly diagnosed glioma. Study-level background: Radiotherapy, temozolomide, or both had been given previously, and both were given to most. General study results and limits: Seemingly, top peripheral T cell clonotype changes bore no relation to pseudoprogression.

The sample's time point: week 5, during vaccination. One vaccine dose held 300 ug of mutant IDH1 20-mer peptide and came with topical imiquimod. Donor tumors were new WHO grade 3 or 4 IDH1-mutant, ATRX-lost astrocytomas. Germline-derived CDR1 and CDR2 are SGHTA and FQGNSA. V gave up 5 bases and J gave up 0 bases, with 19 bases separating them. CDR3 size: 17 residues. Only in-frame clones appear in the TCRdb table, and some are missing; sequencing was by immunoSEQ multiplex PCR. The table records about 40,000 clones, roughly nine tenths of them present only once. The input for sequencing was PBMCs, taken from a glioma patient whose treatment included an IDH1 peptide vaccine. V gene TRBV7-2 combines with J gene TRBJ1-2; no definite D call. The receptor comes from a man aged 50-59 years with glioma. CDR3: CASSPEGTESANYGYTF. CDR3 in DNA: TGTGCCAGCAGCCCAGAGGGAACAGAAAGCGCTAACTATGGCTACACCTTC.